One T cell receptor (beta chain) is described in this entry. V was trimmed by 5 bases and J by 5 bases, leaving 14 bases between them. CDR3 length: 14 amino acids. Per the germline V gene, CDR1 is SGHRS and CDR2 is YFSETQ. This sample stems from a study of cytomegalovirus exposure and HLA in healthy donors. Amplification used 60 Vbeta primers and 13 Jbeta primers. Measured with immunoSEQ multiplex PCR; TCRdb has only the in-frame clones, and not every one. The sample holds 150,000 to 200,000 clones, about 85% seen once. The sample comprised PBMCs. This receptor was taken from a boy between 2 and 15 years old in good health and CMV-seronegative. The chain links TRBV5-1 to TRBJ1-5, with TRBD1 as a possible D gene (5 bases). The CDR3 loop is CASSLLGGDQPQHF. The CDR3 region has the DNA TGCGCCAGCAGTCTGCTTGGGGGGGATCAGCCCCAGCATTTT. Variable domain in full (rest from reference TRBV5-1 and TRBJ1-5): KAGVTQTPRYLIKTRGQQVTLSCSPISGHRSVSWYQQTPGQGLQFLFEYFSETQRNKGNFPGRFSGRQFSNSRSEMNVSTLELGDSALYLCASSLLGGDQPQHFGDGTRLSIL.